The rows below give T cell receptor beta chains drawn from one sample of a study of blood T cell repertoires in COVID-19. Clones were read by immunoSEQ multiplex PCR, and TCRdb kept only the in-frame ones, dropping some. The data contain approximately 180,000 clones, roughly 76% of them singletons. The sample was peripheral blood. These receptors came from a woman older than 75 with COVID-19, enrolled during active disease. The CDR3 runs from the conserved cysteine through the conserved F or W. D genes are given only for firm matches. Size is stated for part of the rows, as once, few or many counts, or as a class when the clone is expanded.

.,TRBV9,TRBD1,TRBJ2-1,TGTGCCAGCAGAAGGGGGCTGGCCGCCTACAATGAGCAGTTCTTC,CASRRGLAAYNEQFF
.,TRBV30,.,TRBJ1-6,TGTGCCTGGAGTGTATGGGGGGCCGGGGGGTATTCACCCCTCCACTTT,CAWSVWGAGGYSPLHF
.,TRBV5-8,.,TRBJ1-1,TGTGCCAGCAGCTTAGGGCCTCACCAGGGGGCTTTCTTT,CASSLGPHQGAFF
.,TRBV29-1,.,TRBJ2-4,TGCAGCGGTAAAACAGGGAACAAAAACATTCAGTACTTC,CSGKTGNKNIQYF
.,TRBV25-1,.,TRBJ2-7,TGTGCCAGCATCGACCCCAGGGGCGGCGAGCAGTACTTC,CASIDPRGGEQYF
.,TRBV5-1,TRBD2,TRBJ2-3,TGCGCCAGCAGCTTGAGGCTAGCGGCCCAAGGTGTAGATACGCAGTATTTT,CASSLRLAAQGVDTQYF
.,TRBV10-3,.,TRBJ1-1,TGTGCCATCAGGGGGGGTTTGGGAGTTACGAACACTGAAGCTTTCTTT,CAIRGGLGVTNTEAFF
.,TRBV7-9,.,TRBJ2-5,TGTGCCAGCAGCAAGGGGGTAAGCCCAACCCAGGAGACCCAGTACTTC,CASSKGVSPTQETQYF
.,TRBV29-1,.,TRBJ1-4,TGCAGCGTTGGCCAGGGGCCGCCAGGGAAACTGTTTTTT,CSVGQGPPGKLFF
.,TRBV5-5,TRBD1,TRBJ1-5,TGTGCCAGCAGCTTGGTAGGGGGCGATCAGCCCCAGCATTTT,CASSLVGGDQPQHF
few,TRBV19,.,TRBJ2-7,TGTGCCAGTAGTACTAAGCCTGGGGGGGAGCAGTACTTC,CASSTKPGGEQYF
.,TRBV6-5,.,TRBJ2-1,TGTGCCAGCAGTTACGCCGGGACTTCGCAGTTCTTC,CASSYAGTSQFF
.,TRBV7-2,TRBD1,TRBJ2-5,TGTGCCAGCAGCTTAGGGCGACAGGGGGCGGTTCGAGAGACCCAGTACTTC,CASSLGRQGAVRETQYF
.,TRBV6-5,.,TRBJ1-2,TGTGCCAGCAGGGCAGGGTATCGCTACACCTTC,CASRAGYRYTF
.,TRBV27,TRBD2,TRBJ2-1,TGTGCCAGCAGTGGGAGCGGGAGGCCGAACAATGAGCAGTTCTTC,CASSGSGRPNNEQFF
.,TRBV5-4,.,TRBJ2-5,TGTGCCAGCAGCTTCCAGATCCAAGAGACCCAGTACTTC,CASSFQIQETQYF
.,TRBV6-1,.,TRBJ2-7,TGTGCCAGCAGTGACAGCTACGAGCAGTACTTC,CASSDSYEQYF
.,TRBV7-9,TRBD1,TRBJ2-7,TGTGCCAGCAGCTTAGACCTGCTACAGGGGAACACCTACGAGCAGTACTTC,CASSLDLLQGNTYEQYF
.,TRBV6-7,.,TRBJ1-2,TGTGCCAGCAGTTACACCACAGGTCACCGGGATGGCTACACCTTC,CASSYTTGHRDGYTF
once,TRBV27,.,TRBJ2-7,TGTGCCAGCAGTTTATCGTTCGGACAATACCCCGAGCAGTACTTC,CASSLSFGQYPEQYF
.,TRBV27,TRBD1,TRBJ1-4,TGTGCCAGCAGTTTTCAGGGGGCAAGTGAAAAACTGTTTTTT,CASSFQGASEKLFF
.,TRBV2,TRBD1,TRBJ1-2,TGTGCCAGCAGGGAGACAGGGGACTATGGCTACACCTTC,CASRETGDYGYTF
few,TRBV13,TRBD1,TRBJ2-7,TGTGCCAGCAGCACAGACAGGGGAGACTACGAGCAGTACTTC,CASSTDRGDYEQYF
.,TRBV6-1,.,TRBJ2-7,TGTGCCAGCAGTGAGCATATAGTGAGCGAGCAGTACTTC,CASSEHIVSEQYF
.,TRBV15,.,TRBJ2-4,TGTGCCACCAGCAGTGGGGGGTTTCGGACCAAAAACATTCAGTACTTC,CATSSGGFRTKNIQYF
.,TRBV10-3,.,TRBJ2-7,TGTGCCATCAGTGAGGTAGCGGCCTACGAGCAGTACTTC,CAISEVAAYEQYF
.,TRBV7-3,TRBD2,TRBJ2-3,TGTGCCAGCAGCTTAAATGGCGGGGGGGCAGATACGCAGTATTTT,CASSLNGGGADTQYF
.,TRBV4-1,TRBD1,TRBJ1-5,TGCGCCAGCAGCCAACGTCTGGACAGGGCCTTCAATCAGCCCCAGCATTTT,CASSQRLDRAFNQPQHF
.,TRBV19,.,TRBJ1-1,TGTGCCAGTAGTATGGCCCAGGGAAGGGCTGAAGCTTTCTTT,CASSMAQGRAEAFF
.,TRBV27,TRBD2,TRBJ2-3,TGTGCCAGCAGTTTCCCCACACCTAGCGGCAGCACAGATACGCAGTATTTT,CASSFPTPSGSTDTQYF
.,TRBV6-5,TRBD2,TRBJ2-3,TGTGCCAGCAGGGAGCGGGGGGACCCCCCAGATACGCAGTATTTT,CASRERGDPPDTQYF
.,TRBV19,.,TRBJ1-2,TGTGCCAGTAGTATATCAGTTTCGGGGGGCCATGGCTACACCTTC,CASSISVSGGHGYTF
.,TRBV5-5,TRBD2,TRBJ2-1,TGTGCCAGCAGCTCCAGCGGGGGGTTCTACAATGAGCAGTTCTTC,CASSSSGGFYNEQFF
.,TRBV6-5,.,TRBJ1-2,TGTGCCAGCAGCCGGTTTATACAGTCCCCCTATGGCTACACCTTC,CASSRFIQSPYGYTF
.,TRBV28,.,TRBJ2-5,TGTGCCAGCAGCCCCGTTGGGAGAGAGCGGGAGACCCAGTACTTC,CASSPVGRERETQYF
.,TRBV5-6,TRBD1,TRBJ2-3,TGTGCCAGCAGCTTGATGCAGGGACAGGGGGCTTCAAATACGCAGTATTTT,CASSLMQGQGASNTQYF
once,TRBV7-8,TRBD1,TRBJ2-3,TGTGCCAGCAGCTTCCCGGACAGGGGACAGGATACGCAGTATTTT,CASSFPDRGQDTQYF
.,TRBV6-2/TRBV6-3,.,TRBJ2-7,TGTGCCAGCAGTTACGATAGACGGAGCTACGAGCAGTACTTC,CASSYDRRSYEQYF
.,TRBV7-9,.,TRBJ1-1,TGTGCCAGCAGCCTCCGACCGGGCACTGAAGCTTTCTTT,CASSLRPGTEAFF
once,TRBV7-2,.,TRBJ2-3,TGTGCCAGCAGCTCTCAGGGGGGTAGCACAGATACGCAGTATTTT,CASSSQGGSTDTQYF
.,TRBV12-3/TRBV12-4,.,TRBJ2-1,TGTGCCAGCAGGTTATTGGCGGGCGATGAGCAGTTCTTC,CASRLLAGDEQFF
.,TRBV2,TRBD2,TRBJ2-7,TGTGCCAGCATCGCGGGGGGGCGGTACGAGCAGTACTTC,CASIAGGRYEQYF
.,TRBV5-8,.,TRBJ1-2,TGTGCCAGCAGCCCAAAATGGACTTATGGCTACACCTTC,CASSPKWTYGYTF
.,TRBV20-1,.,TRBJ2-1,TGCAGTGCTAGTCTACCTAGCAACTACAATGAGCAGTTCTTC,CSASLPSNYNEQFF
.,TRBV19,TRBD1,TRBJ1-1,TGTGCCAGTAGTATACGGGCAGGGGGCACTGAAGCTTTCTTT,CASSIRAGGTEAFF
.,TRBV5-1,.,TRBJ2-5,TGCGCCAGCAGCCCCGCCTGGACATTACGCAAGGAGACCCAGTACTTC,CASSPAWTLRKETQYF
.,TRBV28,.,TRBJ2-7,TGTGCCAGCAGTTTAAACGCGGGACCGTCCTACGAGCAGTACTTC,CASSLNAGPSYEQYF
.,TRBV7-8,TRBD1,TRBJ2-4,TGTGCCAGCAGCTTAGCGACAGGGCAAAACATTCAGTACTTC,CASSLATGQNIQYF
.,TRBV27,.,TRBJ1-3,TGTGCCAGCAGTTTAGGCGGGGCTGGAAACACCATATATTTT,CASSLGGAGNTIYF
once,TRBV7-9,TRBD1,TRBJ1-2,TGTGCCAGCAACACAGGGGGACCTATTTATAACTATGGCTACACCTTC,CASNTGGPIYNYGYTF
.,TRBV4-3,TRBD1,TRBJ2-2,TGCGCCAGCAGCCTCCTTTACTCGGGACAGGGGGTCACCGGGGAGCTGTTTTTT,CASSLLYSGQGVTGELFF
.,TRBV5-4,.,TRBJ2-1,TGTGCCAGCAGCTTGGACAGGGTAACCTACAATGAGCAGTTCTTC,CASSLDRVTYNEQFF
.,TRBV15,TRBD2,TRBJ2-7,TGTGCCACCAGCAGAGTCGGTAGCGGGAGGGCCATCAACGAGCAGTACTTC,CATSRVGSGRAINEQYF
.,TRBV5-1,.,TRBJ2-2,TGCGCCAGCAGCTTGGCGGGTCTAGCTTTGAGGACCGGGGAGCTGTTTTTT,CASSLAGLALRTGELFF
.,TRBV5-4,TRBD1,TRBJ2-7,TGTGCCAGCAGCCAGAATGACCAGATATCCCAGGGGGATTTTGCGTACGAGCAGTACTTC,CASSQNDQISQGDFAYEQYF
few,TRBV28,TRBD1,TRBJ1-4,TGTGCCAGCAGTTTGTGGGGGCAGGGGGCGTATGAAAAACTGTTTTTT,CASSLWGQGAYEKLFF
.,TRBV21-1,.,TRBJ1-5,TGTGCCAGCATCAAATACAGGGGGCGAAGGTTGATGGCGAATCAGCCCCAGCATTTT,CASIKYRGRRLMANQPQHF
.,TRBV5-1,.,TRBJ2-3,TGCGCCAGCAGCGGACAGCCTAGCACAGATACGCAGTATTTT,CASSGQPSTDTQYF
.,TRBV10-3,TRBD1,TRBJ2-2,TGTGCCATCAGTGAAGTGAGACAGGGGTCTAACACCGGGGAGCTGTTTTTT,CAISEVRQGSNTGELFF